The rows below give T cell receptor beta chains drawn from one sample of a study of radiation and T cells in renal cell carcinoma. The method was immunoSEQ multiplex PCR; TCRdb's version includes in-frame clones alone and lacks a portion of them. Found here are about 130,000 clones, 88% of them singletons; the top ten hold approximately 12%. This sample comprised blood, obtained from a patient whose treatment included radiotherapy and nephrectomy. The receptor source for this set is a woman between 45 and 60 years old with renal cell carcinoma. The CDR3 runs from the conserved cysteine through the conserved F or W. The D gene is left open where the match is weak. Clone size is given for some rows only: seen once, a few or many times, or a class if the clone is expanded.

D	V	size	J	DNA	CDR3
NA	TRBV5-1	NA	TRBJ2-5	TGCGCCAGCAGGCGAGGGCGTCCAGAGACCCAGTACTTC	CASRRGRPETQYF
TRBD1	TRBV30	NA	TRBJ2-7	TGTGCCTGGGCCAACAGGGGTACGGGGGAGCAGTACTTC	CAWANRGTGEQYF
TRBD1	TRBV11-2	NA	TRBJ2-3	TGTGCCAGCAGCTTAGTTGGACAGGGGGCGCGCGCAGATACGCAGTATTTT	CASSLVGQGARADTQYF
NA	TRBV18	NA	TRBJ1-1	TGTGCCAGCTCACCAAAGGTAGCGACAGACAACACTGAAGCTTTCTTT	CASSPKVATDNTEAFF
TRBD1	TRBV6-5	NA	TRBJ1-1	TGTGCCAGCAGTTATTCAGGGGGCGGCACTGAAGCTTTCTTT	CASSYSGGGTEAFF
TRBD2	TRBV28	NA	TRBJ2-5	TGTGCCAGCAGTCTAGCAGCGGGGCAAGAGACCCAGTACTTC	CASSLAAGQETQYF
TRBD1	TRBV5-5	NA	TRBJ2-2	TGTGCCAGCAGCTTGGAGGTGTACGGGACAGGGTACACCGGGGAGCTGTTTTTT	CASSLEVYGTGYTGELFF
NA	TRBV25-1	once	TRBJ2-1	TGTGCCAGCAGTGAACGCGACAATGAGCAGTTCTTC	CASSERDNEQFF
TRBD2	TRBV2	NA	TRBJ2-1	TGTGCCAGCATAGCGGGGGGGCCATACAATGAGCAGTTCTTC	CASIAGGPYNEQFF
TRBD1	TRBV11-2	NA	TRBJ2-7	TGTGCCAGCAGCTCGCCGACCCTTCCGGGACAGGGGGCCCACGAGCAGTACTTC	CASSSPTLPGQGAHEQYF
NA	TRBV4-2	NA	TRBJ2-1	TGTGCCAGCAGCCGAACGAGCTCGAGCTCCTACAATGAGCAGTTCTTC	CASSRTSSSSYNEQFF
NA	TRBV7-9	NA	TRBJ2-2	TGTGCCAGCAGCTTCGCGGCGGGAACAATCTCCGGGGAGCTGTTTTTT	CASSFAAGTISGELFF
TRBD1	TRBV6-1	NA	TRBJ1-2	TGTGCCAGCAGTGAACAAGGGGGCAATGGTGGCTACACCTTC	CASSEQGGNGGYTF
NA	TRBV11-1	NA	TRBJ1-1	TGTGCCAGCAGCTTAGGACAGATGAACACTGAAGCTTTCTTT	CASSLGQMNTEAFF
NA	TRBV27	NA	TRBJ2-5	TGTGCCAGCAGTTTATGGCAGACCCCAGAGACCCAGTACTTC	CASSLWQTPETQYF
TRBD2	TRBV6-1	NA	TRBJ2-5	TGTGCCAGCAGTGAAGGACTAGCGGGGGGCCAAGAGACCCAGTACTTC	CASSEGLAGGQETQYF
NA	TRBV2	NA	TRBJ1-2	TGTGCCGGGTTCAGGTTTAGAGATGGCTACACCTTC	CAGFRFRDGYTF
NA	TRBV7-6	NA	TRBJ2-5	TGTGCCAGCAGCTTTGCCCCAGCGGAGACCCAGTACTTC	CASSFAPAETQYF
TRBD1	TRBV5-8	once	TRBJ2-2	TGTGCCAGCAGCTTGGGAGGGGGCCCCACCGGGGAGCTGTTTTTT	CASSLGGGPTGELFF
NA	TRBV4-1	NA	TRBJ1-2	TGCGCCAGCAGCCCGGACACTCGTACTAACTATGGCTACACCTTC	CASSPDTRTNYGYTF
NA	TRBV6-6	NA	TRBJ2-3	TGTGCCAGCAGCCAAAGAAGCACAGATACGCAGTATTTT	CASSQRSTDTQYF
NA	TRBV18	NA	TRBJ1-1	TGTGCCAGCTCACCATTTACGTTTGACACTGAAGCTTTCTTT	CASSPFTFDTEAFF
NA	TRBV7-2	NA	TRBJ2-5	TGTGCCAGCAGCTTAGGGGGTGTAAGAGAGACCCAGTACTTC	CASSLGGVRETQYF
TRBD1	TRBV29-1	NA	TRBJ1-5	TGCAGCGTTTCACAAGGGGGCTCGGAACAGCCCCAGCATTTT	CSVSQGGSEQPQHF
TRBD2	TRBV5-4	NA	TRBJ2-3	TGTGCCAGCACCTTGGGCGGGGCTAGCGGGCGGGATACGCAGTATTTT	CASTLGGASGRDTQYF
TRBD1	TRBV6-5	once	TRBJ1-2	TGTGCCAGCAGTGCGACAGGGACCTATGGCTACACCTTC	CASSATGTYGYTF
NA	TRBV6-6	few	TRBJ1-1	TGTGCCAGCAGTCCCATGAGACTTCAGACTGAAGCTTTCTTT	CASSPMRLQTEAFF
NA	TRBV14	NA	TRBJ1-2	TGTGCCAGCAGCCAAGTAGGGCAGGGTGGCTACACCTTC	CASSQVGQGGYTF
NA	TRBV1	NA	TRBJ2-5	TGCACCAGCAGCCAAGAAAGGGGGGACTCTCGTGAGACCCAGTACTTC	CTSSQERGDSRETQYF
NA	TRBV7-9	NA	TRBJ1-1	TGTGCCAGCAGCTTAGTTGGCAGGGGTAGATGGAATCAAGCTTTCTTT	CASSLVGRGRWNQAFF
NA	TRBV29-1	NA	TRBJ1-2	TGCAGCGTTCAGCAGGGTAGCTATGGCTACACCTTC	CSVQQGSYGYTF
NA	TRBV5-1	NA	TRBJ2-1	TGCGCCAGCAGCTACGCCGGGACACGGTACAATGAGCAGTTCTTC	CASSYAGTRYNEQFF
NA	TRBV5-8	NA	TRBJ2-3	TGTGCCAGCAGCTTGGAGACGGGGGCAGATACGCAGTATTTT	CASSLETGADTQYF
NA	TRBV19	NA	TRBJ1-5	TGTGCCAGTAGTATCCAGGGCAGGCAGCCCCAGCATTTT	CASSIQGRQPQHF
NA	TRBV5-4	NA	TRBJ2-1	TGTGCCAGCAGCCGAGGAGACAATGAGCAGTTCTTC	CASSRGDNEQFF
NA	TRBV6-1	once	TRBJ2-7	TGTGCCACCACCAACAACGAATACGAGCAGTACTTC	CATTNNEYEQYF
NA	TRBV19	NA	TRBJ1-2	TGTGCCAGTAGTGCGTCGGGGATTGGCTACACCTTC	CASSASGIGYTF
NA	TRBV7-2	NA	TRBJ2-2	TGTGCCAGCAGCTTAACGCAGGGGAAGGCCGGGGAGCTGTTTTTT	CASSLTQGKAGELFF
TRBD1	TRBV7-9	NA	TRBJ1-1	TGTGCCAGCAGCTTAGGGGACAGGGAGAACACTGAAGCTTTCTTT	CASSLGDRENTEAFF
NA	TRBV7-9	NA	TRBJ1-4	TGTGCCAGCAGCGACACTAACAGGGAAGAGCGTGAAAAACTGTTTTTT	CASSDTNREEREKLFF
TRBD2	TRBV7-2	NA	TRBJ2-5	TGTGCCAGCAGCTTGCCAGCGGGGGGGCAAGAGACCCAGTACTTC	CASSLPAGGQETQYF
NA	TRBV9	NA	TRBJ2-5	TGTGCCAGCAGCGTAGCTATACAAGAGACCCAGTACTTC	CASSVAIQETQYF
NA	TRBV29-1	NA	TRBJ1-2	TGCAGCGTTGGTGGGACAACCTATGGCTACACCTTC	CSVGGTTYGYTF
TRBD2	TRBV2	many	TRBJ2-3	TGTGCCAGCAGGGCAGGGACTAGCGGGGGCCTGCGGGATACGCAGTATTTT	CASRAGTSGGLRDTQYF
TRBD2	TRBV27	NA	TRBJ2-1	TGTGCCAGCAGACGTAGGACTAGCGGGGGCCTCGCCGAAAATGAGCAGTTCTTC	CASRRRTSGGLAENEQFF
NA	TRBV6-5	once	TRBJ1-2	TGTGCCAGCAGTTCGTCCCGGGGCTACACCTTC	CASSSSRGYTF
NA	TRBV7-2	NA	TRBJ2-2	TGTGCCAGCAGCTTAGTACGGAACACCGGGGAGCTGTTTTTT	CASSLVRNTGELFF
NA	TRBV19	few	TRBJ1-1	TGTGCCAGTACCGATCCCGGGACAACAATCCCGAACACTGAAGCTTTCTTT	CASTDPGTTIPNTEAFF
NA	TRBV7-3	NA	TRBJ2-2	TGTGCCAGCAGCTTCACGAACACCGGGGAGCTGTTTTTT	CASSFTNTGELFF
TRBD1	TRBV7-9	NA	TRBJ2-7	TGTGCCAGCAGCCGACAGGGTCCCTACGAGCAGTACTTC	CASSRQGPYEQYF
NA	TRBV7-5	NA	TRBJ2-7	TGTGCCAGAAGCTTTTCGGTCCGGGACAGGGGCTACGAGCAGTACTTC	CARSFSVRDRGYEQYF
NA	TRBV5-8	NA	TRBJ2-7	TGTGCCAGCTCGGACCTGCTATACGAGCAGTACTTC	CASSDLLYEQYF
TRBD2	TRBV18	NA	TRBJ2-1	TGTGCCAGCTCCGGGACTAACAATGAGCAGTTCTTC	CASSGTNNEQFF
NA	TRBV19	few	TRBJ1-5	TGTGCCAGTAGAACAGGGCGCAATCAGCCCCAGCATTTT	CASRTGRNQPQHF
NA	TRBV7-9	NA	TRBJ2-7	TGTGCCAGCAGCCCCGGATCCTACGAGCAGTACTTC	CASSPGSYEQYF